Each of the 8 T cell receptor beta chains below was sequenced from the same sample in a study of cytomegalovirus exposure and HLA in healthy donors. It was with 60 Vbeta and 13 Jbeta primers that the PCR ran. Only in-frame clones appear in the TCRdb table, and some are missing; sequencing was by immunoSEQ multiplex PCR. The profile shows 130,000 or so clones, around 74% of them singletons. The sequenced material came from PBMCs. Receptors were obtained from a middle-aged man in good health and CMV-seropositive.

The rearrangement uses TRBV29-1 and TRBJ2-7; 7 bases match TRBD2. The germline gives CDR1 SQVTM, CDR2 ANQGSEA. The CDR3 is made up of 13 amino acids. The junction had 5 bases not matched to a gene; V was cut back by 4 bases and J by 2 bases. CDR3 nucleotide sequence: TGCAGCGTTGTGGGGGGGAGGACCTACGAGCAGTACTTC. It specifies CSVVGGRTYEQYF.

A few counts support this clone. CDR3 protein: CASSLEYEQYF. CDR3 bases: TGTGCCAGCAGTCTCGAGTACGAGCAGTACTTC. V usage is TRBV7-2 and J usage is TRBJ2-7, with D unresolved. Looked up from germline, CDR1 is SGHTA and CDR2 is FQGNSA. CDR3 length equals 11 residues. V was shortened by 6 bases and J by 4 bases, with 7 bases between the two germline ends.

The genes are TRBV9 and TRBJ2-5; perhaps TRBD2 as D (5 bases). Per germline, CDR1 SGDLS and CDR2 YYNGEE. The V end was cut by 0 bases, the J end by 4 bases, with 13 bases between. The CDR3 loop spans 15 amino acids. The CDR3 bases are TGTGCCAGCAGCGTAGAGAGGGCCCTAGGAGAGACCCAGTACTTC. This sequence encodes CASSVERALGETQYF.

The chain carries TRBV10-3 and TRBJ2-1; maybe TRBD2 (5 bases). The CDR3 is 17 amino acids. Trimming took off 4 bases at V and 8 bases at J, with 24 bases between the two ends. From germline, CDR1 is ENHRY and CDR2 SYGVKD. CDR3 amino acids: CAISAFESGPGADEQFF. CDR3 in DNA: TGTGCCATCAGTGCGTTTGAGAGCGGACCCGGCGCCGATGAGCAGTTCTTC.

For the CDR3, the DNA is TGCGCCTCCCGGGGAGGGGGATCCGAGCAGTACTTC. It yields the protein CASRGGGSEQYF. The chain joins TRBV5-1 to TRBJ2-5, with D possibly TRBD2 on 7 matching bases. The J call may not be correct, given that the DNA end is closer to TRBJ2-7. CDR1 and CDR2 from the germline V gene are SGHRS and YFSETQ. The CDR3 is made up of 12 amino acids.

Remarks on this clone: Other DNA variants within this sample encode the same CDR3. V gene TRBV18 combines with J gene TRBJ1-1, with 8 bases aligning to TRBD1. Germline CDR1 is KGHSH and CDR2 is LQKENI. The V segment lost 5 bases and the J segment 1 base; nucleotides outside the gene matches: 3. The CDR3 extends over 14 amino acids. CDR3 coding DNA: TGTGCCAGCTCAACAGGACAGGGGAACACTGAAGCTTTCTTT. This gives the protein CASSTGQGNTEAFF.

The chain employs TRBV5-1 and TRBJ2-5, with 7 bases matching TRBD1. In germline, CDR1 is SGHRS, CDR2 YFSETQ. The CDR3 runs 15 residues. After removal of 3 bases from V and 0 bases from J, the junction contained 5 bases not matched to a gene. CDR3 sequence reads: CASSSSGTDQETQYF. The CDR3 DNA is TGCGCCAGCAGCTCCTCCGGGACAGACCAAGAGACCCAGTACTTC.

The V and J genes are TRBV9 and TRBJ1-6; D possibly corresponds to TRBD1 (5 bases). Trimming cost V 0 bases and J 3 bases, with 10 bases left between them. Germline CDR1 is SGDLS and CDR2 is YYNGEE. This CDR3 region has 16 residues. In nucleotides, the CDR3 is TGTGCCAGCAGCGTAGACGGGGGGAACTATAATTCACCCCTCCACTTT. Translation gives CASSVDGGNYNSPLHF.